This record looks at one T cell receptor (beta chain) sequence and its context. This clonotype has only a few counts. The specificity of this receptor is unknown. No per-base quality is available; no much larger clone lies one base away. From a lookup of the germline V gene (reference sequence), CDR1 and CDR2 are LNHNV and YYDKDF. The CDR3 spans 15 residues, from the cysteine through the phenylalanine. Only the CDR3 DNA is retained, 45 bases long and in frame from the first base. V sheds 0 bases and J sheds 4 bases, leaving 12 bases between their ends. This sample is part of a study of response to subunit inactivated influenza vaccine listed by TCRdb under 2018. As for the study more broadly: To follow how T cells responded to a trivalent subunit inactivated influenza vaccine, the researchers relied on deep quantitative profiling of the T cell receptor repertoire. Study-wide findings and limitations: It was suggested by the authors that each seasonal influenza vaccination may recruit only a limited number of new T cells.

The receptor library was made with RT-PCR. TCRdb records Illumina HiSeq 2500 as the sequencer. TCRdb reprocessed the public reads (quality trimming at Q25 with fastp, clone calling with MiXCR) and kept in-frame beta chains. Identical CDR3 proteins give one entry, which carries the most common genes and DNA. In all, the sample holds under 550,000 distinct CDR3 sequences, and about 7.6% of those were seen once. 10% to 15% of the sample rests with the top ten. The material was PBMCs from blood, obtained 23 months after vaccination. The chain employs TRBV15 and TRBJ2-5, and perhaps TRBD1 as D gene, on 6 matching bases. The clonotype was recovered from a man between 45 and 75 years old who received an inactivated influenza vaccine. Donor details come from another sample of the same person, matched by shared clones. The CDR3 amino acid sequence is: CATSRDWGQGETQYF. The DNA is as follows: TGTGCCACCAGCAGAGATTGGGGACAAGGAGAGACCCAGTACTTC.